These 8 T cell receptor beta chains came from one sample sequenced in a study of T-cell reconstitution after alpha-beta-depleted transplantation in children. Unique molecular identifiers were incorporated during preparation of the TCRbeta library. MiXCR, run by TCRdb on the PCR reads, gives a single entry per CDR3 protein. The table includes around 440,000 distinct CDR3 sequences, roughly 17% detected once. The source was PBMCs, mostly from graft donor cells, collected 360 days after TCRalphabeta/CD19-depleted stem cell transplant. These receptors all come from a boy under two years old who had a stem cell transplant for Wiskott-Aldrich syndrome, so the T cells may come from the graft donor.

This clonotype has just a few counts. The chain recombines TRBV10-3 with TRBJ1-6, with TRBD1 as a possible D gene (5 bases). Trimming removed 10 bases at V and 10 bases at J, with 23 bases between. The CDR3 runs 15 residues. Germline CDR1 reads ENHRY; CDR2 reads SYGVKD. The CDR3 DNA reads as TGTGCCACCTCTTCAGGGTTACAGAGATTGTCACCCCTCCACTTT. It specifies CATSSGLQRLSPLHF.

This sequence joins TRBV7-2 and TRBJ2-1, with D possibly TRBD2 on 5 matching bases. Trimming shortened V by 5 bases and J by 9 bases, and 11 bases separated the two germline ends. The germline CDR1 and CDR2 sequences are SGHTA and FQGNSA. The CDR3 covers 12 residues. CDR3 loop: CASSQRKGEQFF. Here the CDR3 DNA reads TGTGCCAGCAGCCAGCGGAAAGGTGAGCAGTTCTTC.

This clonotype was seen only a few times. The chain combines TRBV4-1 with TRBJ2-5, with 9 bases fitting TRBD1. Germline CDR1 MGHRA, CDR2 YSYEKL. With 1 base clipped from V and 2 bases from J, the junction kept 2 bases outside the gene matches. CDR3 size: 15 residues. The CDR3 loop is CASSQGGTGQETQYF. The CDR3, as DNA: TGCGCCAGCAGCCAAGGTGGGACAGGGCAAGAGACCCAGTACTTC.

The chain has TRBV7-2 and TRBJ2-1, with TRBD1 identical over 9 bases. The CDR3 length is 18 residues. Germline V gene sequence: CDR1 SGHTA, CDR2 FQGNSA. V shed 0 bases, J shed 7 bases, and the junction held 13 bases outside the gene matches. CDR3 sequence: CASSLAFWTGVPGNEQFF. For the CDR3, the DNA is TGTGCCAGCAGCTTAGCCTTCTGGACAGGGGTCCCAGGGAATGAGCAGTTCTTC.

The rearrangement links TRBV4-1 to TRBJ2-2; TRBD2 agrees at 12 bases. This CDR3 spans 18 amino acids. Germline CDR1 is MGHRA and CDR2 is YSYEKL. J lost 3 bases, V lost 3 bases, and 8 bases had no gene match. In nucleotides, the CDR3 is TGCGCCAGCAGCCATCGTTTAACTAGCGGGGGGTACACCGGGGAGCTGTTTTTT. Protein product: CASSHRLTSGGYTGELFF.

The V and J genes are TRBV15 and TRBJ2-7, with 13 positions matching TRBD2. The CDR3 runs 19 residues. Germline trimming cut 1 base from V and 0 bases from J; bases unmatched to any gene: 9. Germline V gives CDR1 LNHNV, CDR2 YYDKDF (reference sequence). CDR3 nucleotide sequence: TGTGCCACCAGCAGAGCTTTTTGGGGACTAGCGGGGTTCTCCTACGAGCAGTACTTC. This sequence encodes CATSRAFWGLAGFSYEQYF.

This clonotype has more than one count but fewer than ten. V is TRBV24-1 and J is TRBJ2-3, with 12 bases aligning to TRBD1. The CDR3 is 19 amino acids. The germline gives CDR1 KGHDR, CDR2 SFDVKD. Trimming removed 3 bases from V and 4 bases from J; junction bases left unmatched: 13. CDR3 in amino acids: CATSDPSRDRGRSPDTQYF. As DNA, the CDR3 is TGTGCCACCAGTGATCCAAGCCGGGACAGGGGGCGATCCCCAGATACGCAGTATTTT.

The J gene is TRBJ2-2, the V gene TRBV7-2; 10 positions match TRBD1. This CDR3 contains 17 residues. Germline CDR1 SGHTA, CDR2 FQGNSA. V was clipped by 4 bases and J by 2 bases; unmatched bases: 7. CDR3 DNA sequence: TGTGCCAGCAGCTGGGCGGGGACAGGGGCTAACACCGGGGAGCTGTTTTTT. Encoded protein: CASSWAGTGANTGELFF.